The rows below give T cell receptor beta chains drawn from one sample of a study of prognosis after radiotherapy for stage I lung cancer. TCRdb re-analysed the multiplex PCR reads in MiXCR, keeping a single row per CDR3 protein. This table has tens of thousands of distinct CDR3 sequences, around two fifths appearing once. The material sequenced was PBMCs, taken before or after stereotactic body radiation therapy (not recorded which). The receptor source for this set is a donor aged 50 or older with non-small cell lung cancer. Both conserved end residues are part of each CDR3. D genes are given only for firm matches. Clone size is shown for a subset of rows, as once, few, many or a class of expanded clone.

.	TRBV9	TRBJ2-2	.	TGTGCCAGCAGCGTAGGAGGCAGGGAGAACACCGGGGAGCTGTTTTTT	CASSVGGRENTGELFF
.	TRBV12-3/TRBV12-4	TRBJ1-1	.	TGTGCCAGCGTCGAACAGGGCGGGGCTTTCTTT	CASVEQGGAFF
.	TRBV29-1	TRBJ1-1	.	TGCAGCGTTGTTGATGTAACCGGACCGGGGCTTGAAGCTTTCTTT	CSVVDVTGPGLEAFF
.	TRBV20-1	TRBJ1-2	.	TGCAGTGCTTCTGGAAGGTGGGATAACTATGGCTACACCTTC	CSASGRWDNYGYTF
many	TRBV9	TRBJ1-3	.	TGTGCCAGCAGCGTAGCTGGTTTCGCACAGACGGGGTCTGGAAACACCATATATTTT	CASSVAGFAQTGSGNTIYF
few	TRBV5-4	TRBJ1-2	TRBD1	TGTGCCAGCAGCGGGGACAGCCGTTACTATGGCTACACCTTC	CASSGDSRYYGYTF
.	TRBV27	TRBJ1-5	TRBD1	TGTGCCAGCAGTTTAGGACAGGCCCAGGCCCAGCATTTT	CASSLGQAQAQHF
many	TRBV6-5	TRBJ1-5	.	TGTGCCAGCAGTTACCCAGGGAACCAGCCCCAGCATTTT	CASSYPGNQPQHF
many	TRBV18	TRBJ2-5	.	TGTGCCAGCTCAAACAGGGATCTCGGACAAGAGACCCAGTACTTC	CASSNRDLGQETQYF
.	TRBV6-1	TRBJ2-7	TRBD1	TGTGCCAGCAGTCTCTTGGGACAGGGGTACTACGAGCAGTACTTC	CASSLLGQGYYEQYF
.	TRBV6-5	TRBJ2-1	TRBD2	TGTGCCAGCAGTTACTCGACTAGCGGGAGTGGGAATGAGCAGTTCTTC	CASSYSTSGSGNEQFF
.	TRBV19	TRBJ2-5	.	TGTGCCAGTAGTCCCGGGACCTCCGGGGAGACCCAGTACTTC	CASSPGTSGETQYF
once	TRBV6-2/TRBV6-3	TRBJ2-3	TRBD2	TGTGCCAGCAGTGGCGGGACTAGAGGACAGAGGTATTTT	CASSGGTRGQRYF
.	TRBV6-1	TRBJ1-1	.	TGTGCCAGCAGTGATTGGGGGGGCTTCACTGAAGCTTCCTTT	CASSDWGGFTEASF